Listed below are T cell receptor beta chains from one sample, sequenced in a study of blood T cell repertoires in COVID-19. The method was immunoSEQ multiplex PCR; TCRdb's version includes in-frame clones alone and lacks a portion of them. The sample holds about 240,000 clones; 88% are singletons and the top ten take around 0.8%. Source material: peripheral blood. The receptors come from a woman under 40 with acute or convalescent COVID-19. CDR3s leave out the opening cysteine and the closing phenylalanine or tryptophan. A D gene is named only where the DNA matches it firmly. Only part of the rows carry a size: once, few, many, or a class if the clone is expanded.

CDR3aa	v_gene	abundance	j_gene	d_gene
AWRTGTGVETQY	TRBV30	NA	TRBJ2-5	TRBD1
ASSLYLSEKLF	TRBV12-3/TRBV12-4	NA	TRBJ1-4	NA
ASSQGVGAGALYNEQF	TRBV14	NA	TRBJ2-1	TRBD2
ASSLTLYRDNEQF	TRBV7-2	NA	TRBJ2-1	NA
ASSTPSSGSYEQY	TRBV11-2	NA	TRBJ2-7	TRBD2
ASSDRTGSAGYGYT	TRBV25-1	NA	TRBJ1-2	TRBD1
ASSLAGSSYEQY	TRBV7-8	NA	TRBJ2-7	NA
ASRGLGQETQY	TRBV10-2	NA	TRBJ2-5	NA
ASSLSGFVDNYEQY	TRBV5-4	NA	TRBJ2-7	NA
ASSFGGADTQY	TRBV6-5	NA	TRBJ2-3	NA
ATSVLGLSTDTQY	TRBV24-1	NA	TRBJ2-3	NA
ATSGQGQGNYGYT	TRBV24-1	NA	TRBJ1-2	TRBD1
ASSSNREHGNTIY	TRBV27	NA	TRBJ1-3	NA
ASSEARGTEAF	TRBV2	NA	TRBJ1-1	TRBD1
ASSLTEAGINYGYT	TRBV5-1	NA	TRBJ1-2	NA
SVGTSGIPDTQY	TRBV29-1	once	TRBJ2-3	TRBD2
ASSRQDSYEQY	TRBV6-6	NA	TRBJ2-7	NA
ASSLLGSGVLNTGELF	TRBV5-1	NA	TRBJ2-2	NA
ASSLATGDSGNTIY	TRBV7-9	NA	TRBJ1-3	NA
SVKPRQSLNTEAF	TRBV29-1	few	TRBJ1-1	NA
ASSRQGPDQPQH	TRBV5-4	NA	TRBJ1-5	TRBD1
ASRKTGLVANEQF	TRBV6-5	NA	TRBJ2-1	TRBD2
ASSLNRGNTIY	TRBV12-3/TRBV12-4	NA	TRBJ1-3	NA
ASSSDMREQY	TRBV5-1	once	TRBJ2-7	NA
ASSRVLGLHDEQY	TRBV7-9	NA	TRBJ2-7	NA
ASSLRPSRYGETQY	TRBV7-2	NA	TRBJ2-5	NA